Listed below are T cell receptor beta chains from one sample, sequenced in a study of T-cell memory formation after mild COVID-19. Each CDR3 protein is one row after TCRdb ran MiXCR on the 5' RACE reads. The data show 70,000 to 100,000 distinct CDR3 sequences, with less than 15% seen just once and over 25% held by the top ten. The source material was PBMCs or a T cell subset sorted from them (not recorded which). The receptors were sampled from an adult woman who had mild COVID-19 (a few samples of this study predate the infection). Cell type and time point are not known. CDR3s include the opening cysteine and the closing phenylalanine or tryptophan. A D gene is named only where the DNA matches it firmly. Size is stated for part of the rows, as once, few or many counts, or as a class when the clone is expanded.

.	TRBV20-1	TRBJ1-2	TRBD1	CSAIRQGVYTF	TGCAGTGCTATCCGACAGGGAGTTTACACCTTC
few	TRBV25-1	TRBJ2-2	TRBD2	CASSGPGGGTGELFF	TGTGCCAGCAGTGGCCCCGGGGGGGGCACCGGGGAGCTGTTTTTT
few	TRBV5-6	TRBJ2-7	.	CASSLPGRTYEQYF	TGTGCCAGCAGCTTGCCGGGGAGAACTTACGAGCAGTACTTC
.	TRBV19	TRBJ2-7	TRBD1	CASSYRGSDEQYF	TGTGCCAGTAGTTACAGGGGAAGCGACGAGCAGTACTTC
few	TRBV4-2	TRBJ2-2	.	CASSQEGVVGTGELFF	TGTGCCAGCAGCCAAGAGGGGGTTGTCGGCACCGGGGAGCTGTTTTTT
few	TRBV16	TRBJ1-5	TRBD1	CASSPQDRIYLSNQPQHF	TGTGCCAGCAGCCCCCAGGACAGGATTTATCTTAGCAATCAGCCCCAGCATTTT
.	TRBV13	TRBJ2-7	.	CASSPGPRAASEQYF	TGTGCCAGCAGCCCGGGACCTAGGGCCGCTTCCGAGCAGTACTTC
few	TRBV4-2	TRBJ2-3	.	CASSQAALTDTQYF	TGTGCCAGCAGCCAAGCGGCCTTAACAGATACGCAGTATTTT
many	TRBV7-6	TRBJ2-3	.	CASSPTGGGDTQYF	TGTGCCAGCAGCCCTACAGGGGGAGGGGATACGCAGTATTTT
few	TRBV11-2	TRBJ2-5	.	CASSLDGSVQETQYF	TGTGCCAGCAGCTTAGATGGATCGGTCCAAGAGACCCAGTACTTC
few	TRBV19	TRBJ2-1	TRBD2	CASTPLAGASNEQFF	TGTGCCAGTACCCCGTTAGCGGGAGCCTCAAATGAGCAGTTCTTC
.	TRBV6-1	TRBJ2-3	.	CASSEEVRGGWGTDTQYF	TGTGCCAGCAGTGAAGAGGTCAGGGGGGGTTGGGGCACAGATACGCAGTATTTT
.	TRBV7-8	TRBJ2-7	TRBD1	CASSLEGLDRVSYEQYF	TGTGCCAGCAGCTTAGAGGGGCTAGACAGGGTCTCCTACGAGCAGTACTTC
few	TRBV29-1	TRBJ2-2	.	CSVQQIARTGELFF	TGCAGCGTTCAGCAGATAGCGCGTACCGGGGAGCTGTTTTTT
.	TRBV11-1	TRBJ1-1	.	CASSPTGDNTEAFF	TGTGCCAGCAGCCCAACAGGAGACAACACTGAAGCTTTCTTT
.	TRBV12-3/TRBV12-4	TRBJ2-7	TRBD2	CASSFSSGGFYEQYF	TGTGCCAGCAGCTTTTCTAGCGGGGGGTTTTACGAGCAGTACTTC
few	TRBV4-1	TRBJ2-5	.	CASSLGQGYGTVQETQYF	TGCGCCAGCAGCCTAGGGCAGGGGTACGGTACAGTCCAAGAGACCCAGTACTTC
few	TRBV30	TRBJ2-1	.	CAWSVHLTGVSYNEQFF	TGTGCCTGGAGTGTACATTTGACAGGAGTCTCCTACAATGAGCAGTTCTTC
.	TRBV5-5	TRBJ2-5	.	CASSIPEGHPQETQYF	TGTGCCAGCAGCATCCCCGAGGGGCACCCTCAAGAGACCCAGTACTTC
few	TRBV6-1	TRBJ2-1	.	CASSPIYPNEQFF	TGTGCCAGCAGCCCCATATATCCCAATGAGCAGTTCTTC
.	TRBV9	TRBJ1-2	TRBD1	CASSVGATGGSGYTF	TGTGCCAGCAGCGTAGGAGCCACAGGGGGCTCTGGCTACACCTTC
.	TRBV7-9	TRBJ1-2	TRBD1	CASSGQGHYGYTF	TGTGCCAGCAGTGGACAGGGGCACTATGGCTACACCTTC
.	TRBV5-1	TRBJ2-1	TRBD1	CASSSSGTGGRDEQFF	TGCGCCAGCAGCTCATCCGGGACAGGGGGCAGGGATGAGCAGTTCTTC
few	TRBV6-5	TRBJ2-7	TRBD1	CASSYIGQGRFWEQYF	TGTGCCAGCAGTTACATAGGACAGGGGAGGTTCTGGGAGCAGTACTTC